The 22 T cell receptor beta chains below all came from one sample that was sequenced in a study of cytotoxic CD8 clonotypes in ibrutinib-treated CLL. Profiling relied on immunoSEQ multiplex PCR, and the TCRdb table lists in-frame clones only, not all of them. The sample comprises 140,000 to 150,000 clones, about three quarters of which are singletons, and about 5% rests with the top ten. The material sequenced was PBMCs, taken after 24 months of ibrutinib treatment. The receptors shown here come from a human donor with chronic lymphocytic leukemia.

This chain joins TRBV7-9 and TRBJ1-2; D unclear. The CDR3 covers 13 residues. The germline V gene encodes CDR1 SEHNR and CDR2 FQNEAQ (reference sequence). V was pared by 2 bases and J by 8 bases, with 12 bases between. The CDR3 loop reads CASSLPSDQGYTF. The CDR3 DNA reads TGTGCCAGCAGCTTACCCAGTGACCAAGGCTACACCTTC.

V usage is TRBV7-2 and J usage is TRBJ1-1, with D possibly TRBD1 on 5 matching bases. CDR3 size: 12 residues. The V end was cut by 5 bases, the J end by 11 bases, with 15 bases between. Germline V gene sequence: CDR1 SGHTA, CDR2 FQGNSA. The CDR3: CASSPRAGWAFF. In nucleotides, the CDR3 is TGTGCCAGCAGCCCCCGCGCAGGGTGGGCTTTCTTT.

This chain connects TRBV11-3 to TRBJ2-3, with a possible D match to TRBD1 (6 bases). Germline V CDR1 and CDR2: SGHNT, YENEEA. This CDR3 region has 14 residues. Trimming took 3 bases from V and 4 from J, leaving 11 bases between them. CDR3 amino acids: CASSFSRGSDTQYF. CDR3 coding DNA: TGTGCCAGCAGCTTTTCCAGGGGATCAGATACGCAGTATTTT.

The chain uses TRBV28 and TRBJ2-7; possibly TRBD1 or TRBD2 for D (5 bases each). The germline gives CDR1 MDHEN, CDR2 SYDVKM. The CDR3 loop spans 13 amino acids. V lost 11 bases and J lost 7, with 21 bases in between. CDR3 sequence reads: CASRRDPLREQYF. DNA for the CDR3: TGTGCCTCCCGACGGGACCCCCTCCGGGAGCAGTACTTC.

The chain recombines TRBV28 with TRBJ1-3; D might be TRBD1 (6 bases). Germline assignment: CDR1 MDHEN and CDR2 SYDVKM. V was trimmed by 4 bases and J by 3 bases, leaving 13 bases between them. CDR3 size: 15 residues. The CDR3 sequence is CASSSTGGLGNTIYF. The CDR3 DNA is TGTGCCAGCAGTTCCACGGGGGGGCTTGGAAACACCATATATTTT. Combining the CDR3 with reference TRBV28 and TRBJ1-3 gives the whole variable domain DVKVTQSSRYLVKRTGEKVFLECVQDMDHENMFWYRQDPGLGLRLIYFSYDVKMKEKGDIPEGYSVSREKKERFSLILESASTNQTSMYLCASSSTGGLGNTIYFGEGSWLTVV.

V usage is TRBV30 and J usage is TRBJ1-5; a possible D gene is TRBD1 (6 bases). The CDR3 extends over 14 amino acids. The germline gives CDR1 GTSNPN, CDR2 SVGIG (reference sequence). V dropped 5 bases and J dropped 3 bases, with 14 bases sitting between them. CDR3 in DNA: TGTGCCTGGGCACAGGGCTCCCTCAATCAGCCCCAGCATTTT. Protein: CAWAQGSLNQPQHF.

The genes are TRBV28 and TRBJ2-3, with 10 bases aligning to TRBD1. Trimming cost V 6 bases and J 5 bases; bases outside gene matches: 11. The germline gives CDR1 MDHEN, CDR2 SYDVKM. The CDR3 loop spans 16 amino acids. CDR3 sequence reads: CASSPPGTGAGDTQYF. Written as DNA, the CDR3 is TGTGCCAGCAGCCCCCCCGGGACAGGGGCTGGAGATACGCAGTATTTT.

The rearrangement joins TRBV5-1 to TRBJ1-1; D not certain. Germline lookup yields CDR1 SGHRS and CDR2 YFSETQ. CDR3 length: 15 residues. V was cut by 2 bases and J by 1 base, with 12 bases left in between. In DNA, the CDR3 is TGCGCCAGCAGCTTACTCCCAGGTCAGAACACTGAAGCTTTCTTT. Amino acid sequence: CASSLLPGQNTEAFF.

This clone has more than one count but fewer than ten. V is TRBV19 and J is TRBJ2-2, with D perhaps matching TRBD2 (6 bases). Germline V gene sequence: CDR1 LNHDA, CDR2 SQIVND (reference sequence). Trimming shortened V by 6 bases and J by 6 bases, and 14 bases separated the two germline ends. The CDR3 is made up of 14 amino acids. As DNA, the CDR3 is TGTGCCAGTAGCCCGTCCTGGGGGGCCGGGGAGCTGTTTTTT. Translated: CASSPSWGAGELFF.

In its sample, this clone was seen a few times. V and J are TRBV5-1 and TRBJ2-5, with TRBD2 identical over 11 bases. Looked up from germline, CDR1 is SGHRS and CDR2 is YFSETQ. The CDR3 runs 15 residues. The V segment lost 0 bases and the J segment 5 bases; nucleotides outside the gene matches: 3. CDR3 nucleotides: TGCGCCAGCAGCTTGGGGGCTAGCGGGAGGGAGACCCAGTACTTC. Translated, it gives CASSLGASGRETQYF. Together with reference TRBV5-1 and TRBJ2-5, the CDR3 gives the full variable domain: KAGVTQTPRYLIKTRGQQVTLSCSPISGHRSVSWYQQTPGQGLQFLFEYFSETQRNKGNFPGRFSGRQFSNSRSEMNVSTLELGDSALYLCASSLGASGRETQYFGPGTRLLVL.

This clone was counted a single time. The chain joins TRBV27 to TRBJ2-2; a weak D match, TRBD2 (6 bases). Germline assignment: CDR1 MNHEY and CDR2 SMNVEV (reference sequence). The CDR3 sequence is 14 residues long. V was cut by 4 bases and J by 4 bases, with 10 bases left in between. CDR3 in DNA: TGTGCCAGCAGTTCGGTCGGGGGCACCGGGGAGCTGTTTTTT. Its translation is CASSSVGGTGELFF.

The chain is built from TRBV7-3 and TRBJ2-3; tentatively, D is TRBD1 (5 bases). The germline gives CDR1 SGHTA, CDR2 FQGTGA. Trimming left V 5 bases short and J 1 base short, with 13 bases between. The length of the CDR3 is 15 residues. CDR3 in amino acids: CASSPQGLGTDTQYF. The DNA for the CDR3 is TGTGCCAGCAGCCCGCAGGGATTGGGCACAGATACGCAGTATTTT.

This chain joins TRBV28 and TRBJ2-2; D assignment may be TRBD1 or TRBD2 (5 bases each). The ends were cut back, 7 bases at V and 3 bases at J, with 21 bases in the middle. Germline-derived CDR1 and CDR2 are MDHEN and SYDVKM. The CDR3 sequence is 17 residues long. CDR3 region: CASTRPGTDSHTGELFF. The CDR3 DNA is TGTGCCAGCACTCGACCCGGGACGGACTCGCACACCGGGGAGCTGTTTTTT.

Points on this clone: One junction end disagrees with the germline gene, perhaps due to a read error. V gene TRBV7-2 combines with J gene TRBJ2-1, with TRBD2 matching over 10 bases. CDR3 length: 15 residues. Germline loops: CDR1 SGHTA, CDR2 FQGNSA. The CDR3 bases are TGTGCCAGCAGCTCCAGCGGGGGGGCCTATAATGAGCAGTTCTTC. Amino acids: CASSSSGGAYNEQFF.

The J gene is TRBJ2-3, the V gene TRBV4-3; 7 bases agree with TRBD1. V was pared by 2 bases and J by 6 bases, with 8 bases of the junction left unmatched. Germline V gene sequence: CDR1 LGHNA, CDR2 YSLEER. The CDR3 contains 15 residues. The CDR3 DNA follows: TGCGCCAGCAGCCAAACGACAGGGTACGCGGATACGCAGTATTTT. It is translated as CASSQTTGYADTQYF.

This clone was recorded once. The chain couples TRBV27 to TRBJ2-1, with D hard to call. CDR1 is MNHEY and CDR2 is SMNVEV in the germline V gene (reference sequence). The CDR3 spans 10 residues. The germline V and J ends were trimmed by 7 bases and 11 bases, with 9 bases remaining between them. The CDR3 DNA sequence: TGTGCCAGCACCTTTTATAAGCAGTTCTTC. Protein: CASTFYKQFF.

V usage is TRBV7-7 and J usage is TRBJ2-2, with D unresolved. CDR1 is SSHAT, CDR2 FNYEAQ, per germline (reference sequence). The CDR3 sequence is 11 residues long. The DNA of the CDR3 is TGTGCGACCTTGAACACCGGGGAGCTGTTTTTT. Its translation: CATLNTGELFF.

This clone was picked up one time. This sequence joins TRBV11-2 and TRBJ2-3; either TRBD1 or TRBD2 may fit D (6 bases each). Germline V CDR1 and CDR2: SGHAT, FQNNGV. V dropped 5 bases and J dropped 8 bases, with 29 bases sitting between them. The CDR3 covers 18 residues. CDR3 amino acids: CASSPSPRRDWGAPTQYF. The CDR3 coding sequence is TGTGCCAGCAGCCCCTCTCCCCGGCGGGACTGGGGGGCGCCTACGCAGTATTTT.

This clone was counted a single time. The chain carries TRBV7-3 and TRBJ2-5, with D possibly being TRBD1 (6 bases). CDR1 is SGHTA, CDR2 FQGTGA, per germline. CDR3 length: 15 residues. V lost 5 bases and J lost 1, with 14 bases in between. CDR3 residues: CASSRNAGAQETQYF. CDR3 nucleotide sequence: TGTGCCAGCAGCCGGAACGCAGGGGCCCAAGAGACCCAGTACTTC.

The rearrangement links TRBV29-1 to TRBJ1-4; 9 bases match TRBD1. This CDR3 spans 13 amino acids. Germline-derived CDR1 and CDR2 are SQVTM and ANQGSEA. The junction had 4 bases not matched to a gene; V was cut back by 7 bases and J by 4 bases. CDR3 amino acids: CSARDRVNEKLFF. The CDR3 bases are TGCAGCGCCCGGGACAGGGTTAATGAAAAACTGTTTTTT.

The chain links TRBV4-2 to TRBJ1-1; D remains ambiguous. The CDR3 totals 14 residues. Trimming pared 0 bases from V and 3 bases from J, leaving 8 bases between. In germline, CDR1 is LGHNA, CDR2 YNFKEQ. The DNA for the CDR3 is TGTGCCAGCAGCCAAGATGGAGGGTACACTGAAGCTTTCTTT. Encoded protein: CASSQDGGYTEAFF.

This chain uses TRBV9 with TRBJ2-3, with TRBD1 identical over 7 bases. V dropped 4 bases and J dropped 6; count of bases not matched to a gene: 8. CDR1 SGDLS and CDR2 YYNGEE come from the germline V gene. The CDR3 sequence is 14 residues long. The CDR3 nucleotides read TGTGCCAGCAGCATCCAGGGGGTTAACGATACGCAGTATTTT. Its protein product is CASSIQGVNDTQYF.